This T cell receptor (beta chain) was sequenced for a study of blood T cells in healthy people across ages (dated by TCRdb to between 2015 and 2016). Regarding the study in general: In model experiments, template switching captured about one uniquely barcoded TCR beta cDNA molecule for every two T cells. To track age-related changes in TCR beta repertoire diversity, the study relied on deep sequencing normalized with unique cDNA molecular identifiers. The donors were divided into four age groups: young (average around 16 years), middle-aged (under 40), aged (around 59) and long-lived (82). Donors of different ages were randomly distributed across sequencing lanes to avoid experimental bias. Using the same blood draw, the study looked at two additional independent replicas of 1 million unique cDNA reads for two donors, one aged 18 to 30 and the other aged 80 or older. Overall results and qualifications from the work: Bulk unsorted PBMC profiling prevented conclusive comparison of naive and antigen-experienced compartments. Estimates of total diversity based on one million sequenced T cells were regarded as lower bounds and as underestimates. Observed TCR beta diversity per million T cells fell roughly linearly with age, and a significant reduction was already apparent by age around 44. There was a strong correlation between observed TCR beta diversity and the percentage of naive T cells measured by flow cytometry. Compared with the aged group, the long-lived group had more naive CD4+ T cells, fewer expanded clones and increased TCR diversity, suggesting age selection. The CMV infection status of donors was not known, potentially confounding age-related changes in expanded clonotypes.

Library preparation used 5' RACE. Sequencing was carried out with an Illumina HiSeq 2500. A second PCR of about 6 to 12 cycles was performed with a sample-barcoded 5' primer and a J-beta primer mix. A template-switch 5' adaptor carrying 12 random nucleotides introduced a unique molecular identifier onto each TCR beta cDNA molecule. Each sample yielded at least 3 million CDR3-containing paired-end reads. First-strand cDNA synthesis was performed from all RNA using the Mint cDNA synthesis kit, with priming by a TRBC-specific oligonucleotide. Following uracil-DNA glycosylase treatment, all cDNA underwent a first 18-cycle PCR with the universal primers M1SS and BC2_uni_R. The paper's data handling went like this. Each sample was normalized by randomly selecting 1 million high-quality reads, each carrying a distinct molecular identifier. Instead of being binned into consensus sequences, reads with shared molecular identifiers were discarded. MiTCR, with a Q25 quality threshold and the strictest error-elimination algorithm, was used for CDR3 identification, clonotype clustering and error correction. A nonparametric unseen species model with Euler transformation was used to estimate a lower bound on total TCR beta diversity. TCRdb reran the public reads through fastp at Q25 and MiXCR, keeping productive beta chains. A single entry per CDR3 protein holds the most common genes and DNA from its merged rows. TCRdb, rather than the study authors, made the V and J calls. The sample records a few hundred thousand distinct CDR3 sequences, roughly a quarter of which are singletons. The top ten constitute less than 20% of the sample.

V loses 2 bases at its end and J loses 4 bases; junction bases beyond the gene matches: 4. CDR1 and CDR2 are read off the germline V gene (reference sequence) as SEHNR and FQNEAQ. Spanning cysteine to phenylalanine, the CDR3 consists of 15 amino acids. The sequence is cut down to CDR3 DNA, 45 bases in frame from base 1. This clonotype was seen a handful of times. Its antigen target is currently unknown. Base qualities are not at hand, and no much larger clone is one base apart. Systemically healthy Caucasian individuals from Russia, some 38 in total and aged about 6 to 100 years, were included as donors. Each donor gave ten milliliters of peripheral blood, drawn into EDTA-treated Vacutainer tubes. PBMCs were isolated by Ficoll-Paque density-gradient centrifugation, with at least 7 million obtained per sample. Trizol reagent was used to extract total RNA from PBMCs, with at least 6 micrograms per sample. For every donor, an aliquot of PBMCs went through flow cytometry to measure the percentages of naive CD45RAhigh/CD27high T cells.

The receptor was derived from a woman between 65 and 79 years old in good health. Sequencing was done on a sample of blood. The rearranged segments are TRBV7-9 and TRBJ2-1, with 8 central nucleotides matching TRBD2. CDR3 reads: CASSLPGGTYNEQFF. The sequence in DNA is TGTGCCAGCAGCTTACCGGGGGGGACGTACAATGAGCAGTTCTTC.